One and the same sample provided the 4 T cell receptor beta chains below, sequenced in a study of cytomegalovirus exposure and HLA in healthy donors (dated by TCRdb to the late 2010s). Library generation was performed with the immunoSEQ multiplex PCR assay. The multiplex PCR relied on a mix of 60 forward primers for TCR Vbeta segments and 13 reverse primers for TCR Jbeta segments. Drawn from immuneACCESS, this table holds only the in-frame rearrangements with V and J called that TCRdb kept. Clones are partly lost; checked studies trace under half to an unresolved V gene and leave the rest unexplained. Recorded for this sample are 40,000 to 55,000 clones; approximately 70% of them occurred a single time. 2.5% to 3% of the sample is held by the ten biggest clonotypes. The sample consisted of PBMCs. The receptors were gathered from a man between 18 and 35 years old in good health and CMV-seronegative.

The chain has TRBV4-2 and TRBJ2-3; 10 bases map to TRBD2. In germline, CDR1 is LGHNA, CDR2 YNFKEQ. V was clipped by 1 base and J by 3 bases; unmatched bases: 1. This CDR3 has 15 amino acids. The CDR3 DNA sequence: TGTGCCAGCAGCCAAGTAGCGGGGGGAACAGATACGCAGTATTTT. Translation gives CASSQVAGGTDTQYF.

The rearrangement joins TRBV30 to TRBJ2-1, with 8 bases matching TRBD2. This CDR3 comprises 18 residues. Germline assignment: CDR1 GTSNPN and CDR2 SVGIG (reference sequence). V shed 0 bases and J 3 bases; nucleotides not matched to a gene: 13. CDR3 DNA: TGTGCCTGGAGTGTCCAGCGGGAGAGTCGTTTAGGCTACAATGAGCAGTTCTTC. Amino acids: CAWSVQRESRLGYNEQFF.

This clone was counted between two and nine times. The V and J genes are TRBV25-1 and TRBJ2-3; D is ambiguous. The germline V and J ends were trimmed by 0 bases and 4 bases, with 2 bases remaining between them. Germline CDR1 MGHDK, CDR2 SYGVNS. There are 12 residues in the CDR3. CDR3 in amino acids: CASSEYADTQYF. The CDR3 DNA is TGTGCCAGCAGTGAATACGCAGATACGCAGTATTTT. Complete variable domain (other parts from reference TRBV25-1 and TRBJ2-3): EADIYQTPRYLVIGTGKKITLECSQTMGHDKMYWYQQDPGMELHLIHYSYGVNSTEKGDLSSESTVSRIRTEHFPLTLESARPSHTSQYLCASSEYADTQYFGPGTRLTVL.

V gene TRBV6-5 combines with J gene TRBJ1-5; no definite D call. The CDR3 runs 15 residues. Germline CDR1 is MNHEY and CDR2 is SVGAGI. V was cut by 6 bases and J by 7 bases, with 19 bases left in between. The CDR3 reads CASRVGRGAWQPQHF. CDR3 in DNA: TGTGCCAGCAGAGTCGGGCGGGGAGCATGGCAGCCCCAGCATTTT.